Listed here are 14 T cell receptor beta chains from one sample, sequenced in a study of blood T cell repertoires in COVID-19. The method was immunoSEQ multiplex PCR; TCRdb's version includes in-frame clones alone and lacks a portion of them. The table shows 110,000 or so clones, with 85% occurring only once. Sequenced sample: peripheral blood. These receptors all stem from a human donor in a cohort sampled during active COVID-19.

This clone was seen once. Here the CDR3 DNA reads TGTGCCAGCAGCTTAGTGTTAGCGGGGGTTCCCTACAATGAGCAGTTCTTC. This codes for CASSLVLAGVPYNEQFF. The chain carries TRBV7-2 and TRBJ2-1; the match to TRBD2 covers 9 bases. Unmatched junction bases numbered 6, after V lost 1 base and J lost 2 bases. Germline CDR1 is SGHTA and CDR2 is FQGNSA. The CDR3 totals 17 residues.

V is TRBV25-1 and J is TRBJ2-7; 10 nucleotides agree with TRBD1. Germline assignment: CDR1 MGHDK and CDR2 SYGVNS. The V gene end was trimmed by 1 base and the J gene end by 6 bases; junction bases not matched to a gene: 3. The length of the CDR3 is 14 residues. The CDR3 sequence: CASSEFRTGGEQYF. The CDR3 nucleotides read TGTGCCAGCAGTGAATTTCGGACAGGGGGCGAGCAGTACTTC.

V usage is TRBV4-1 and J usage is TRBJ2-5; D perhaps matches TRBD2 (5 bases). The V and J ends lost 3 bases and 4 bases respectively, with 12 bases between them. The CDR3 covers 14 residues. CDR1 and CDR2 (germline): MGHRA, YSYEKL. CDR3: CASSHIGGGETQYF. The CDR3 coding sequence is TGCGCCAGCAGCCACATCGGAGGCGGAGAGACCCAGTACTTC.

This sequence joins TRBV10-3 and TRBJ1-5, with a possible D match to TRBD1 (5 bases). Trimming stripped 6 bases from V and 7 bases from J, with 13 bases between. The CDR3 has 13 amino acids. Germline V CDR1 and CDR2: ENHRY, SYGVKD. In DNA, the CDR3 is TGTGCCATCAGCGGGGGGGGTTGGCAGCCCCAGCATTTT. Amino acid sequence: CAISGGGWQPQHF.

This chain links TRBV4-3 with TRBJ1-3; 9 bases are a match to TRBD1. This CDR3 has 17 amino acids. The V segment lost 3 bases and the J segment 0 bases; nucleotides outside the gene matches: 6. Per the germline V gene, CDR1 is LGHNA and CDR2 is YSLEER. The DNA of the CDR3 is TGCGCCAGCAGCCAGGGGACAGGGTCAAACTCTGGAAACACCATATATTTT. It codes for CASSQGTGSNSGNTIYF.

The CDR3 here is CASTPMRGGPYGYTF. As DNA, the CDR3 is TGTGCCAGCACCCCTATGAGAGGGGGCCCCTATGGCTACACCTTC. The J gene is TRBJ1-2, the V gene TRBV28, with TRBD1 identical over 7 bases. The V gene end was trimmed by 7 bases and the J gene end by 4 bases; junction bases not matched to a gene: 12. The CDR3 runs to 15 residues. CDR1 MDHEN and CDR2 SYDVKM come from the germline V gene.

V is TRBV2 and J is TRBJ1-1; TRBD1 agrees at 7 bases. The CDR3 spans 13 residues. V dropped 6 bases and J dropped 1; count of bases not matched to a gene: 2. CDR1 is SNHLY, CDR2 FYNNEI, per germline. DNA of the CDR3: TGTGCCAGCAGGGGACAGTGGAACACTGAAGCTTTCTTT. This translates into CASRGQWNTEAFF.

V usage is TRBV7-3 and J usage is TRBJ2-3; D is perhaps TRBD2 (5 bases). Germline CDR1 reads SGHTA; CDR2 reads FQGTGA. The V gene lost 0 bases and the J gene lost 6 bases, with 10 bases spanning the gap. The CDR3 runs to 14 residues. The CDR3: CASSLTGPGDTQYF. For the CDR3, the DNA is TGTGCCAGCAGCTTAACTGGGCCGGGGGATACGCAGTATTTT. Full variable domain (rest looked up from reference TRBV7-3 and TRBJ2-3): GAGVSQTPSNKVTEKGKYVELRCDPISGHTALYWYRQSLGQGPEFLIYFQGTGAADDSGLPNDRFFAVRPEGSVSTLKIQRTERGDSAVYLCASSLTGPGDTQYFGPGTRLTVL.

The rearrangement joins TRBV2 to TRBJ2-2, with D unclear. V gave up 4 bases and J gave up 2 bases, with 8 bases separating them. Germline-derived CDR1 and CDR2 are SNHLY and FYNNEI. The CDR3 has 14 residues. The CDR3 spells CASSVDSNTGELFF. The CDR3 coding sequence is TGTGCCAGCAGTGTAGATTCCAACACCGGGGAGCTGTTTTTT.

This clone showed up just a few times. The chain carries TRBV29-1 and TRBJ2-7; maybe TRBD1 (7 bases). V was trimmed by 5 bases and J by 6 bases, leaving 20 bases between them. Germline V gene lookup returns CDR1 SQVTM and CDR2 ANQGSEA. The CDR3 totals 14 residues. The CDR3 coding sequence is TGCAGCGTTCTAATTGGACAGGCGGGACGCGAGCAGTACTTC. Its translation: CSVLIGQAGREQYF.

This clone turned up a few times. CDR3 nucleotide sequence: TGTGCCAGCAGCCTCGGAGATACTACCTTCTACGAGCAGTACTTC. This encodes CASSLGDTTFYEQYF. This sequence joins TRBV6-5 and TRBJ2-7; unclear D gene. The CDR3 has 15 residues. Germline CDR1 is MNHEY and CDR2 is SVGAGI. Deletions cut 6 bases from V and 3 bases from J, with 18 bases between.

This chain joins TRBV7-9 and TRBJ2-4; D remains ambiguous. CDR1 SEHNR and CDR2 FQNEAQ come from the germline V gene (reference sequence). Trimming took off 2 bases at V and 0 bases at J, with 2 bases between the two ends. This CDR3 comprises 13 residues. CDR3 sequence: CASSLLAKNIQYF. In nucleotides, the CDR3 is TGTGCCAGCAGCTTACTAGCCAAAAACATTCAGTACTTC.

The chain couples TRBV15 to TRBJ2-3, with a tentative D call TRBD2 (6 bases). CDR1 LNHNV and CDR2 YYDKDF come from the germline V gene (reference sequence). Trimming shortened V by 0 bases and J by 7 bases, and 11 bases separated the two germline ends. The CDR3 consists of 14 residues. CDR3 in amino acids: CATSRDLGLYTQYF. In DNA, the CDR3 is TGTGCCACCAGCAGAGATTTGGGACTCTATACGCAGTATTTT.

The rearrangement uses TRBV2 and TRBJ1-1, with no clear D. CDR1 and CDR2 from the germline V gene are SNHLY and FYNNEI. The V end lost 8 bases, the J end lost 1 base, and 14 bases lay between the germline ends. This CDR3 comprises 14 residues. CDR3 sequence (DNA): TGTGCCAGCGGAGTCGAGGCCTCGAACACTGAAGCTTTCTTT. This translates into CASGVEASNTEAFF.